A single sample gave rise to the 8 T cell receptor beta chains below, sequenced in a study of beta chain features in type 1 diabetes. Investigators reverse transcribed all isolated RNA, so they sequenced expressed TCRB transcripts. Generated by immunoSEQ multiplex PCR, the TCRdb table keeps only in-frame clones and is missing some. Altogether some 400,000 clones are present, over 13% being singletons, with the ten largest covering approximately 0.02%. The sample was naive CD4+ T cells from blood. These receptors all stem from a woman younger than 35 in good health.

Written as DNA, the CDR3 is TGTGCCAGCTCACCCCTGGACAGAAACATTCAGTACTTC. Protein sequence: CASSPLDRNIQYF. The chain carries TRBV18 and TRBJ2-4, with D possibly matching TRBD1 (6 bases). Germline-derived CDR1 and CDR2 are KGHSH and LQKENI. With 3 bases removed from V and 6 bases from J, the gap between germline ends came to 9 bases. The CDR3 totals 13 residues.

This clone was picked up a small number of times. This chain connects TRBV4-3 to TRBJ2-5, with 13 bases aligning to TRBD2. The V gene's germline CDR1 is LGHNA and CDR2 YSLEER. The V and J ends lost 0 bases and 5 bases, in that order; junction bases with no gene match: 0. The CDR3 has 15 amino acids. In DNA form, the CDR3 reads TGCGCCAGCAGCCAAGAGACTAGCGGGAGGGAGACCCAGTACTTC. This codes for CASSQETSGRETQYF.

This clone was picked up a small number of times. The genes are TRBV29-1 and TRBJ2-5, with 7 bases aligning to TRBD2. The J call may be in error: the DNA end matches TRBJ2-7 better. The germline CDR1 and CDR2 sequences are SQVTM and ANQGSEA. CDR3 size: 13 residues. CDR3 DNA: TGCAGCGTTGGTAAGGGAGGGGACTACGAGCAGTACTTC. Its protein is CSVGKGGDYEQYF.

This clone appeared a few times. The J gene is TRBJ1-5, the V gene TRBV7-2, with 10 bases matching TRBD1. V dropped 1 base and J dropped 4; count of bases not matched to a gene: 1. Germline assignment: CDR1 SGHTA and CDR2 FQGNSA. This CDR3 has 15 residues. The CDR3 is CASSLGQGANQPQHF. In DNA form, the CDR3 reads TGTGCCAGCAGCTTAGGACAGGGGGCGAATCAGCCCCAGCATTTT.

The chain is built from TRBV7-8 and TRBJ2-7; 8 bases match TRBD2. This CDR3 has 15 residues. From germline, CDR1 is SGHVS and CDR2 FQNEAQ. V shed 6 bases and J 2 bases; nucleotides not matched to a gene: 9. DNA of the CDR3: TGTGCCAGCAGAGGACCGCGGGAGGCTCCCTACGAGCAGTACTTC. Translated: CASRGPREAPYEQYF.

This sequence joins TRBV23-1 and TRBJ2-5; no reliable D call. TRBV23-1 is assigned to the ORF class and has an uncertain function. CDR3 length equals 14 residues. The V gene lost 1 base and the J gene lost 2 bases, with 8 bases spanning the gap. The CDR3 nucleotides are TGCGCCAGCAGTCAATTGAGGCGACAAGAGACCCAGTACTTC. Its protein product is CASSQLRRQETQYF.

CDR3 residues: CASSPAGVRTGELFF. The CDR3 nucleotides read TGCGCCAGCAGTCCAGCGGGAGTGCGCACCGGGGAGCTGTTTTTT. The chain joins TRBV5-1 to TRBJ2-2; TRBD2 aligns across 8 bases. This CDR3 is built from 15 residues. Germline trimming cut 5 bases from V and 4 bases from J; bases unmatched to any gene: 7. Per the germline V gene, CDR1 is SGHRS and CDR2 is YFSETQ.

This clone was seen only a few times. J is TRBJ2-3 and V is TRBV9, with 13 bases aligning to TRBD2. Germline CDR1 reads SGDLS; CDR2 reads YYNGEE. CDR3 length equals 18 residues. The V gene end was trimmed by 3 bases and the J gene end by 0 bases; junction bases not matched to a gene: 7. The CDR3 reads CASSGGTSGTRSTDTQYF. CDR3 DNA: TGTGCCAGCAGCGGCGGGACTAGCGGGACCCGTAGCACAGATACGCAGTATTTT.